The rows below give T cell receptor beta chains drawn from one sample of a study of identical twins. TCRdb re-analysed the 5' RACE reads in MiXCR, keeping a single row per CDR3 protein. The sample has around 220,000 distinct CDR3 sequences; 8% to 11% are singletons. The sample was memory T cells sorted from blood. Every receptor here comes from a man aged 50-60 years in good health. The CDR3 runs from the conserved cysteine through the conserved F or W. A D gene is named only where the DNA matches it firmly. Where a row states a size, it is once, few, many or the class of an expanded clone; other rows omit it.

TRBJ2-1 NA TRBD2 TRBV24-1 TGTGCCACCAGTGCGACTAGCGGGATTTATGAGCAGTTCTTC CATSATSGIYEQFF
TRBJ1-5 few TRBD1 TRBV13 TGTGCCAGCAGCGCGGGACAGGGCTCTCAGCCCCAGCATTTT CASSAGQGSQPQHF
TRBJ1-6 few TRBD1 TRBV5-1 TGCGCCAGCAGCTCCGGACAGGAGCTTAATTCACCCCTCCACTTT CASSSGQELNSPLHF
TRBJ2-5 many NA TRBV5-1 TGCGCCAGCAGTTGGGACAATCACCAAGAGACCCAGTACTTC CASSWDNHQETQYF
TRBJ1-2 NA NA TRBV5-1 TGCGCCAGCAGCTTGGAGACAAGCGGATATGGCTACATCTTC CASSLETSGYGYIF
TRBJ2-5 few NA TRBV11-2 TGTGCCAGCAGTCGCCCAGGGCCAGGAGCAGAGACCCAGTACTTC CASSRPGPGAETQYF
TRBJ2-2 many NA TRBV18 TGTGCCAGCTCACCACCTGCCGGGGCCGGGGAGCTGTTTTTT CASSPPAGAGELFF
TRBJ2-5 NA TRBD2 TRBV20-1 TGCAGTGCTAGAGGAAGACTAGCGGGGTACGGGGAGACCCAGTACTTC CSARGRLAGYGETQYF
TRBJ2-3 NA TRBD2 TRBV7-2 TGTGCCAGCAGCTTAGAACGGGGGGGGAGGACAGATACGCAGTATTTT CASSLERGGRTDTQYF
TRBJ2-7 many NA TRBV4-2 TGTGCCAGCAGCCAAGATGATTCGGGGAGCTACGAGCAGTACTTC CASSQDDSGSYEQYF